This record looks at one T cell receptor beta chain sequence and its context. In the PCR, 60 Vbeta and 13 Jbeta primers were used. The protocol was immunoSEQ multiplex PCR, while the TCRdb copy is restricted to in-frame clones and leaves out a portion. Found here are around 150,000 clones; the top ten clones hold under 2.5%. The data belong to a study of cytomegalovirus exposure and HLA in healthy donors. Germline lookup yields CDR1 KGHSH and CDR2 LQKENI. This CDR3 contains 14 residues. Trimming left V 0 bases short and J 7 bases short, with 12 bases between. The chain uses TRBV18 and TRBJ1-2; D possibly corresponds to TRBD1 (6 bases). This TCR came from a man aged 25 to 40 in good health and CMV-seronegative. The sample taken for sequencing was PBMCs. CDR3 sequence (DNA): TGTGCCAGCTCACCACCGGCAGGGGCGGGTGGCTACACCTTC. It translates to CASSPPAGAGGYTF.